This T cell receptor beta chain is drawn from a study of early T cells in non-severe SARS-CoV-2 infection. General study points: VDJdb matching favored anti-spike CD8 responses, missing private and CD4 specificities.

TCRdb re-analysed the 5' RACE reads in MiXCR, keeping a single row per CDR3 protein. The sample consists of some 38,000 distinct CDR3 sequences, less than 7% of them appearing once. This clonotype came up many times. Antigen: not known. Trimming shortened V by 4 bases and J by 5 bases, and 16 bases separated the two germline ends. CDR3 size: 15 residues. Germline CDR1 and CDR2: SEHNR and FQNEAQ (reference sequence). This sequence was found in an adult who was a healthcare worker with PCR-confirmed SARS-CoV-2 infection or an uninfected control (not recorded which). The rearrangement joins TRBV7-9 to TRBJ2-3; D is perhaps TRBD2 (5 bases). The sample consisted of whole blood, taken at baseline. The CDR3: CASSSWPKEVDTQYF. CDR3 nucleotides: TGTGCCAGCAGCTCCTGGCCCAAGGAGGTAGATACGCAGTATTTT. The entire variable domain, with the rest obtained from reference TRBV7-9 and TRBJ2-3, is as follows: DTGVSQNPRHKITKRGQNVTFRCDPISEHNRLYWYRQTLGQGPEFLTYFQNEAQLEKSRLLSDRFSAERPKGSFSTLEIQRTEQGDSAMYLCASSSWPKEVDTQYFGPGTRLTVL.